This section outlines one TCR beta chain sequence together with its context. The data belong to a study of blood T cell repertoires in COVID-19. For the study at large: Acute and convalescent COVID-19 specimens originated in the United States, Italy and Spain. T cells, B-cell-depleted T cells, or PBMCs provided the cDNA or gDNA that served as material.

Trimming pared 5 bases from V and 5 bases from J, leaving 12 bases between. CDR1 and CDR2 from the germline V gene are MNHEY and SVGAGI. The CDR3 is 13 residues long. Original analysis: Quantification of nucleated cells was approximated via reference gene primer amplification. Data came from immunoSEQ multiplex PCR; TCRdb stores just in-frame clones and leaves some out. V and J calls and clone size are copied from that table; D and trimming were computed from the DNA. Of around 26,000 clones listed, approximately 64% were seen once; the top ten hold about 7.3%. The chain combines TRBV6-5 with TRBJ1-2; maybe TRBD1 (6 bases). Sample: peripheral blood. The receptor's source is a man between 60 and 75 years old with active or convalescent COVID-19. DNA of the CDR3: TGTGCCAGCAGTACCACAGGGCGGTATGGCTACACCTTC. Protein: CASSTTGRYGYTF.